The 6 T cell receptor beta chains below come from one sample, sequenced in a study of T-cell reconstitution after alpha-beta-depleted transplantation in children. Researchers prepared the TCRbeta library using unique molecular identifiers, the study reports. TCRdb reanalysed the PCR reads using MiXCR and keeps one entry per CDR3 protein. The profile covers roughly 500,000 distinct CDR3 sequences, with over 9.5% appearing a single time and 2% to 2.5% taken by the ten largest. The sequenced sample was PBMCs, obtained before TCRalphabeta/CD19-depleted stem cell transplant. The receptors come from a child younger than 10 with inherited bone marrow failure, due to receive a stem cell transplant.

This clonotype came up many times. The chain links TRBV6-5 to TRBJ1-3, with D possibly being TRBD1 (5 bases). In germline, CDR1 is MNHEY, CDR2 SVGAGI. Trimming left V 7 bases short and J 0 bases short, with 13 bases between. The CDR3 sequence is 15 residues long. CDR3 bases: TGTGCCAGCATTAGGGACGGAAACTCTGGAAACACCATATATTTT. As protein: CASIRDGNSGNTIYF.

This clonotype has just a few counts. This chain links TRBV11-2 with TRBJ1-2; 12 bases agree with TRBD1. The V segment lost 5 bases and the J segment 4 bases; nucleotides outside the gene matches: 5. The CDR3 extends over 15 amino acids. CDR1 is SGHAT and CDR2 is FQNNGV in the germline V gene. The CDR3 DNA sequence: TGTGCCAGCAGCCAGGGACAGGGGGCAGTCTATGGCTACACCTTC. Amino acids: CASSQGQGAVYGYTF.

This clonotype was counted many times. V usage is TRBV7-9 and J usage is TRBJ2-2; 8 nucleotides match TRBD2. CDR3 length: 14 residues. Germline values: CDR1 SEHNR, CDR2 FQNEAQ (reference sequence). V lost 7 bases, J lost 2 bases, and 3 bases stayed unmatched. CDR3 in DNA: TGTGCCAGCACGGTAGCGGGAAACACCGGGGAGCTGTTTTTT. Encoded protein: CASTVAGNTGELFF. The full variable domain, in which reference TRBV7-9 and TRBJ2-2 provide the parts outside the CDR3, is DTGVSQNPRHKITKRGQNVTFRCDPISEHNRLYWYRQTLGQGPEFLTYFQNEAQLEKSRLLSDRFSAERPKGSFSTLEIQRTEQGDSAMYLCASTVAGNTGELFFGEGSRLTVL.

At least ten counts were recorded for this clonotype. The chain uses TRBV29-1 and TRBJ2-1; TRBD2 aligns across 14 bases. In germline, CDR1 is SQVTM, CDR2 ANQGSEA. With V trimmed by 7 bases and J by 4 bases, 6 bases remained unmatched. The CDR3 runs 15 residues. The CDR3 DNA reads TGCAGCGCTGGACTAGCGGGAGGAGCATACAATGAGCAGTTCTTC. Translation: CSAGLAGGAYNEQFF.

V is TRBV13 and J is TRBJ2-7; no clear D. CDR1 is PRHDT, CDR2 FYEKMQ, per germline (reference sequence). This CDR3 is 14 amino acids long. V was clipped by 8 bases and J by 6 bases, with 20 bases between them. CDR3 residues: CASLVKGNSAEQYF. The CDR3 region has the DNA TGTGCCAGCTTAGTTAAGGGAAACTCGGCCGAGCAGTACTTC.

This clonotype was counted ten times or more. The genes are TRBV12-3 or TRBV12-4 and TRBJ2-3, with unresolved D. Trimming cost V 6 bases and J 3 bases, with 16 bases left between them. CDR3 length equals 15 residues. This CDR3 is CASSPVAPTTDTQYF. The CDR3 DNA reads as TGTGCCAGCAGCCCCGTAGCACCTACTACAGATACGCAGTATTTT.